This T cell receptor beta chain came from a study of shared clonotypes between healthy human individuals. For the study at large: A couple of female and three male donors aged 18 to 49 were enrolled.

Regarding the study as a whole: Genetic and exposure-history diversity was limited by the few donors.

Regarding this clone: What it binds is not known. Within the sample, other DNA sequences also encode this same CDR3.

The CDR3 extends over 13 amino acids. The V end lost 3 bases, the J end lost 2 bases, and 7 bases lay between the germline ends. CDR1 and CDR2 from the germline V gene are MDHEN and SYDVKM. For unsorted PBMC, approximately 300 ng DNA per replicate equaled roughly 30,000 T cell genomes. On ten immunoSEQ deep assay plates, unsorted PBMC DNA was sequenced. The method was immunoSEQ multiplex PCR; TCRdb's version includes in-frame clones alone and lacks a portion of them. The table lists approximately 500,000 clones, roughly 80% of them singletons, with more than 9.5% in the top ten. Source material: PBMCs. The V and J genes are TRBV28 and TRBJ2-5; no clear D gene. The origin of this receptor is a woman aged 40 to 50 in good health. Some clones in this sample may be carry-over from other donors' samples. As DNA, the CDR3 is TGTGCCAGCAGTTTGCCCAGTCAAGAGACCCAGTACTTC. It yields the protein CASSLPSQETQYF.